This T cell receptor beta chain was obtained from a study of T cells in pancreatic ductal adenocarcinoma. Here immunoSEQ multiplex PCR was the method, and the copy in TCRdb shows in-frame clones only, minus some. Here the sample spans more than 25,000 clones, 85% to 95% being singletons. The CDR3 spans 14 residues. V lost 3 bases and J 2 bases, leaving 8 bases between the germline ends. CDR1 is MNHEY and CDR2 is SMNVEV in the germline V gene (reference sequence). Selected pancreatic ductal adenocarcinoma patients had undergone surgery without neoadjuvant therapy. This clone was detected once. Sequenced: PBMCs. The chain joins TRBV27 to TRBJ1-5; no firm D call. The clonotype comes from a human donor with pancreatic ductal adenocarcinoma. In DNA form, the CDR3 reads TGTGCCAGCAGTTTTTCGGGAGGCAATCAGCCCCAGCATTTT. This codes for CASSFSGGNQPQHF.